This T cell receptor (beta chain) originates from a study of T-cell reconstitution after alpha-beta-depleted transplantation in children. Whole-study results and caveats: The origin of alpha-beta T cells about two months after transplant was reportedly several hundred expanded graft clones.

This sample's TCRbeta library carried unique molecular identifier barcodes. TCRdb processed the PCR reads anew with MiXCR; each CDR3 protein has one entry. Of roughly 48,000 distinct CDR3 sequences in the sample, 5.5% to 7.5% are singletons; the top ten hold around 30%. The CDR3 covers 14 residues. V was clipped by 5 bases and J by 7 bases, with 17 bases between them. CDR1 and CDR2 (germline): SGHTA, FQGNSA. This clonotype was seen at least ten times. The antigen is unknown. The TCR originated in a female patient between 2 and 10 years old who had a stem cell transplant for aplastic anemia, so the T cells may come from the graft donor. J is TRBJ1-2 and V is TRBV7-2; D not resolved. The sequencing used PBMCs, mostly from graft donor cells, collected 60 days after TCRalphabeta/CD19-depleted stem cell transplant. The CDR3 DNA is TGTGCCAGCAGCCCTGGACGGAGGGCAGCTGGCTACACCTTC. Translating it yields CASSPGRRAAGYTF.